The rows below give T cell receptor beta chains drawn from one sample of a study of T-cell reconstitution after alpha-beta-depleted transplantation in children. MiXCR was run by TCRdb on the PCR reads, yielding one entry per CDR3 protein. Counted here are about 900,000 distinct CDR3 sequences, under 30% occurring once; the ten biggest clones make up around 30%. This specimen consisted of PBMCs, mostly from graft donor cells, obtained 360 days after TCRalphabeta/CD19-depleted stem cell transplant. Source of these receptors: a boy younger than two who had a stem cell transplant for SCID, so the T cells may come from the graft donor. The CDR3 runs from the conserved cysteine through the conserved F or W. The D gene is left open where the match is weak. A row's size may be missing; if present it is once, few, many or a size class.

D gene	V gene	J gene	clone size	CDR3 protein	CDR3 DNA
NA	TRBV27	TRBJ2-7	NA	CASSSQGIPHTNEQYF	TGTGCCAGCAGTTCACAAGGGATACCCCATACCAACGAGCAGTACTTC
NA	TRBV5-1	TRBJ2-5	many	CASSLVGIQETQYF	TGCGCCAGCAGCTTGGTAGGGATCCAAGAGACCCAGTACTTC
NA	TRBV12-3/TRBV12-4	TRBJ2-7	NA	CASGVTLSGFYEQYF	TGTGCCAGCGGAGTAACCCTCTCTGGGTTCTACGAGCAGTACTTC
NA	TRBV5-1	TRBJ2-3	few	CASSLALRTASSTDTQYF	TGCGCCAGCAGCTTGGCCTTGCGGACAGCTTCTAGCACAGATACGCAGTATTTT
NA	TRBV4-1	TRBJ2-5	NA	CASSQLWHGETQYF	TGCGCCAGCAGCCAGCTCTGGCATGGCGAGACCCAGTACTTC
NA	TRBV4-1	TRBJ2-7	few	CASSQGPDRLYEQYF	TGCGCCAGCAGCCAAGGACCGGACAGACTCTACGAGCAGTACTTC
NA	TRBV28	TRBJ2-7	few	CASSLGLVVQYF	TGTGCCAGCAGCTTAGGCCTAGTCGTGCAGTACTTC
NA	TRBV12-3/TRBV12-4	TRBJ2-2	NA	CASRPLGPGELFF	TGTGCCAGCAGGCCTCTGGGACCCGGGGAGCTGTTTTTT
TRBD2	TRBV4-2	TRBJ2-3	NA	CASSQGVSSGYTDTQYF	TGTGCCAGCAGCCAAGGGGTGTCTAGCGGATACACAGATACGCAGTATTTT
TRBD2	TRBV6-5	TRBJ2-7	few	CASSYGVAGGLSYEQYF	TGTGCCAGCAGTTACGGGGTAGCGGGGGGCCTCTCCTACGAGCAGTACTTC